Listed below are T cell receptor beta chains from one sample, sequenced in a study of blood T cell repertoires in COVID-19. The method was immunoSEQ multiplex PCR; TCRdb's version includes in-frame clones alone and lacks a portion of them. The sample yields 300,000 or so clones, 89% seen once. The sample taken for sequencing was peripheral blood. Receptor source: a man between 18 and 29 years old who had recovered from COVID-19. Each CDR3 is given with its conserved first and last residue. D genes are given only for firm matches. The listing skips clone size in some rows; elsewhere it reads once, few, many or a size class.

>TRBJ1-1|15|TRBV5-4|NA|NA
TGTGCCAGCAGCTCGGGACCCAGTGGGGGGACTGAAGCTTTCTTT
CASSSGPSGGTEAFF
>TRBJ2-1|15|TRBV24-1|NA|TRBD1
TGTGCCACCAGTGATCAGGGGGCCCCGGGCAATGAGCAGTTCTTC
CATSDQGAPGNEQFF
>TRBJ1-4|14|TRBV3-1/TRBV3-2|NA|NA
TGTGCCAGCAGCCAAGATACCGGAGGGGAAAAACTGTTTTTT
CASSQDTGGEKLFF
>TRBJ2-3|15|TRBV6-5|NA|TRBD2
TGTGCCAGCAGTTACTCGACTAGCGGCACAGATACGCAGTATTTT
CASSYSTSGTDTQYF
>TRBJ2-3|15|TRBV6-5|NA|TRBD2
TGTGCCAGCAGTTACTCGAGGGGACTAGTAAATACGCAGTATTTT
CASSYSRGLVNTQYF
>TRBJ2-1|15|TRBV5-1|few|NA
TGCGCCAGCAGCTTGGCCAGCGGTGCCTACAATGAGCAGTTCTTC
CASSLASGAYNEQFF
>TRBJ2-2|17|TRBV3-1/TRBV3-2|NA|TRBD1
TGTGCCAGCAGCCAACCCCCTCGGACAGGAAACACCGGGGAGCTGTTTTTT
CASSQPPRTGNTGELFF
>TRBJ1-1|13|TRBV3-1/TRBV3-2|few|NA
TGTGCCAGCAGCCCGCCAGGGGTGACTGAAGCTTTCTTT
CASSPPGVTEAFF
>TRBJ2-1|14|TRBV19|NA|TRBD1
TGTGCCAGTAGTTTAAACCCCAGGGGGAATGAGCAGTTCTTC
CASSLNPRGNEQFF
>TRBJ1-2|14|TRBV29-1|once|NA
TGCAGCGTTGACACCGGACAGAAAATTTATGGCTACACCTTC
CSVDTGQKIYGYTF
>TRBJ2-1|13|TRBV30|NA|TRBD2
TGTGCCTGGAGCGGGACTAGATTTGGTGAGCAGTTCTTC
CAWSGTRFGEQFF
>TRBJ2-1|16|TRBV27|NA|TRBD2
TGTGCCAGCAGTTTAATAGCGGGAGGGCTCTACAATGAGCAGTTCTTC
CASSLIAGGLYNEQFF
>TRBJ1-1|14|TRBV3-1/TRBV3-2|NA|NA
TGTGCCAGCAGCCGAGGACAGCTCGCCACTGAAGCTTTCTTT
CASSRGQLATEAFF
>TRBJ1-1|13|TRBV7-2|once|NA
TGTGCCAGCAGCTCGCACAGAAACACTGAAGCTTTCTTT
CASSSHRNTEAFF
>TRBJ2-7|14|TRBV7-2|NA|TRBD1
TGTGCCAGCAGCTTTGACAGGGGCTCCTACGAGCAGTACTTC
CASSFDRGSYEQYF
>TRBJ2-7|16|TRBV5-1|NA|NA
TGCGCCAGCAGCTTGGGCCGCGGGTCCAGCTCCTACGAGCAGTACTTC
CASSLGRGSSSYEQYF
>TRBJ2-7|18|TRBV19|NA|TRBD1
TGTGCCAGTAGTCTCCTTCCGGGACAGGGAAAGGGCTCCTACGAGCAGTACTTC
CASSLLPGQGKGSYEQYF
>TRBJ1-6|13|TRBV6-6|NA|NA
TGTGCCAGCAGTGGGCCGGCCCATTCACCCCTCCACTTT
CASSGPAHSPLHF
>TRBJ1-2|14|TRBV5-1|NA|TRBD1
TGCGCCAGCAGCTTGGTAGGGACAGCCTATGGCTACACCTTC
CASSLVGTAYGYTF
>TRBJ1-4|13|TRBV20-1|NA|NA
TGCAGTGCTAGTTCGGGGAATAATGAAAAACTGTTTTTT
CSASSGNNEKLFF
>TRBJ1-4|14|TRBV5-1|NA|TRBD1
TGCGCCAGCAGCTTTGGACAGGGAAATGAAAAACTGTTTTTT
CASSFGQGNEKLFF
>TRBJ1-1|15|TRBV19|NA|NA
TGTGCCAGTAGTGGGGCTTGGACGGGGAACACTGAAGCTTTCTTT
CASSGAWTGNTEAFF
>TRBJ2-7|15|TRBV7-9|NA|TRBD1
TGTGCCAGCAGCCCGGGTTGGCAGGGGGCGGAGGAGCAGTACTTC
CASSPGWQGAEEQYF
>TRBJ1-4|16|TRBV6-6|once|NA
TGTGCCAGCAGTCCGCACTACACGCCGACTAATGAAAAACTGTTTTTT
CASSPHYTPTNEKLFF
>TRBJ1-5|13|TRBV6-5|NA|NA
TGTGCCAGCAGTTACTTCATAGGCGGGTCCCAGCATTTT
CASSYFIGGSQHF
>TRBJ1-2|15|TRBV11-2|NA|TRBD1
TGTGCCAGCAGCTTAGCCCCGGACAGGGTCTATGGCTACACCTTC
CASSLAPDRVYGYTF
>TRBJ1-3|13|TRBV29-1|NA|NA
TGCAGCGTTGTCGGGTTCTCTGGAAACACCATATATTTT
CSVVGFSGNTIYF
>TRBJ1-2|16|TRBV18|NA|NA
TGTGCCAGCTCACCACAATCGCCCCGGGCAGGGGCTGGCTACACCTTC
CASSPQSPRAGAGYTF
>TRBJ2-5|14|TRBV6-5|NA|TRBD1
TGTGCCAGCAGGCGGACAGGGTCTTGGGAGACCCAGTACTTC
CASRRTGSWETQYF
>TRBJ1-5|14|TRBV6-5|NA|NA
TGTGCCGTCCGGGCCCCGGGAGGCAATCAGCCCCAGCATTTT
CAVRAPGGNQPQHF
>TRBJ2-3|15|TRBV7-9|NA|TRBD2
TGTGCCAGCAGCTGGACTAGCGGGACCACAGATACGCAGTATTTT
CASSWTSGTTDTQYF
>TRBJ2-1|19|TRBV5-1|once|TRBD2
TGCGCCAGCAGCTTGCAGCGGGAGTCTAGCGGACTTTCCTACAATGAGCAGTTCTTC
CASSLQRESSGLSYNEQFF
>TRBJ2-1|14|TRBV27|NA|NA
TGTGCCAGCAGCGGACAGACCTCCTACAATGAGCAGTTCTTC
CASSGQTSYNEQFF
>TRBJ1-3|15|TRBV7-2|NA|NA
TGTGCCAGCAGCTTACTCTCGGGAACTGGAAACACCATATATTTT
CASSLLSGTGNTIYF
>TRBJ1-3|18|TRBV11-2|NA|TRBD1
TGTGCCAGCAGCTTAGCAGACAGGGGGCTTTTCGTTGGAAACACCATATATTTT
CASSLADRGLFVGNTIYF
>TRBJ2-4|16|TRBV7-2|NA|TRBD2
TGTGCCAGCAGCTCAGCCGGGACTAGCGAAAAAAACATTCAGTACTTC
CASSSAGTSEKNIQYF
>TRBJ1-1|14|TRBV18|NA|TRBD1
TGTGCCAGCTGCCGGGACAGACAGAACACTGAAGCTTTCTTT
CASCRDRQNTEAFF
>TRBJ1-1|17|TRBV27|NA|NA
TGTGCCAGCAGTTTATACCCGCCCCAGGGCGGGGACACTGAAGCTTTCTTT
CASSLYPPQGGDTEAFF
>TRBJ1-5|15|TRBV6-5|NA|NA
TGTGCCAGCAGTAAACAGGGCGGTGACAATCAGCCCCAGCATTTT
CASSKQGGDNQPQHF
>TRBJ1-6|15|TRBV5-1|once|NA
TGCGCCAGCAGCTTGGGGCCGGGGGATAATTCACCCCTCCACTTT
CASSLGPGDNSPLHF
>TRBJ2-5|14|TRBV27|NA|NA
TGTGCCAGCAGTTTCGCGGGGGCCCAAGAGACCCAGTACTTC
CASSFAGAQETQYF
>TRBJ1-5|16|TRBV4-1|NA|NA
TGCGCCAGCAGCCAAAAAAAACAGACTAGCAATCAGCCCCAGCATTTT
CASSQKKQTSNQPQHF
>TRBJ1-3|14|TRBV30|NA|NA
TGTGCCTGGAGTGTACCGGGGGCTGGAAACACCATATATTTT
CAWSVPGAGNTIYF
>TRBJ1-6|14|TRBV7-9|NA|NA
TGTGCCAGCTCCCAATTAGCGGGGGATGGACCCCTCCACTTT
CASSQLAGDGPLHF
>TRBJ1-5|14|TRBV4-1|once|NA
TGCGCCAGCAGCCAAGCGCCAGAAAATCAGCCCCAGCATTTT
CASSQAPENQPQHF